This is a list of T cell receptor beta chains from one sample in a study of T cells after yellow fever vaccination. TCRdb re-called the 5' RACE reads through MiXCR, storing one row per CDR3 protein. The sample comprises about 580,000 distinct CDR3 sequences, around 16% of which are singletons, and roughly 17% rests with the top ten. The sample was PBMCs, taken 5 days after the first yellow fever vaccination. These receptors were taken from a young man who received the YFV17D yellow fever vaccine. CDR3s include the opening cysteine and the closing phenylalanine or tryptophan. D genes are given only for firm matches. Size tells how often a clone was seen (once, few, many) or the class of an expanded clone, and some rows leave it out.

d_call	v_call	clone_size	j_call	cdr3_aa	cdr3_nt
-	TRBV7-2	many	TRBJ2-5	CASSSSRITRTQYF	TGTGCCAGCAGCTCTTCCCGGATCACAAGGACCCAGTACTTC
-	TRBV15	few	TRBJ2-1	CATSLRPDGLDEQFF	TGTGCCACCAGCTTAAGACCCGACGGGCTCGATGAGCAGTTCTTC
-	TRBV12-3/TRBV12-4	few	TRBJ1-6	CASSPPGAPLHF	TGTGCCAGCAGTCCCCCAGGGGCACCCCTCCACTTT
TRBD1	TRBV7-2	-	TRBJ1-6	CASTRTGGNSPLHF	TGTGCCAGCACTCGGACAGGGGGCAACTCACCCCTCCACTTT
-	TRBV20-1	many	TRBJ1-5	CSARQGGDQPQHF	TGCAGTGCTAGACAGGGAGGAGACCAGCCCCAGCATTTT
TRBD1	TRBV2	few	TRBJ2-2	CARGTDSTGELFF	TGTGCCAGGGGGACAGATTCAACCGGGGAGCTGTTTTTT
-	TRBV15	-	TRBJ2-7	CATSRDRLSGPYEQYF	TGTGCCACCAGCAGAGATAGGTTGTCAGGCCCCTACGAGCAGTACTTC
TRBD1	TRBV5-1	few	TRBJ1-3	CASSAGQLSGNTIYF	TGCGCCAGCAGTGCGGGACAGCTCTCTGGAAACACCATATATTTT
-	TRBV5-1	-	TRBJ2-7	CASSPSKFRSYEQYF	TGCGCCAGCAGCCCCTCGAAGTTTCGTTCCTACGAGCAGTACTTC
-	TRBV5-1	-	TRBJ2-1	CASSQGRVNEQFF	TGCGCCAGCAGCCAAGGTCGGGTCAATGAGCAGTTCTTC
-	TRBV5-5	-	TRBJ2-6	CASSLQVGSGANVLTF	TGTGCCAGCAGCTTGCAAGTCGGATCTGGGGCCAACGTCCTGACTTTC
TRBD1	TRBV5-1	-	TRBJ2-2	CASRHGQDTGELFF	TGCGCCAGCAGGCATGGACAGGACACCGGGGAGCTGTTTTTT
-	TRBV20-1	-	TRBJ2-2	CSARDFTATGELFF	TGCAGTGCTAGAGATTTCACCGCGACCGGGGAGCTGTTTTTT
-	TRBV7-8	once	TRBJ2-3	CASSLGPATRTDTQYF	TGTGCCAGCAGCTTAGGGCCAGCGACCCGCACAGATACGCAGTATTTT
TRBD2	TRBV29-1	few	TRBJ2-3	CSVEKRGLAGKTVTDTQYF	TGCAGCGTTGAAAAAAGGGGACTAGCGGGGAAGACCGTGACAGATACGCAGTATTTT
-	TRBV5-1	few	TRBJ1-4	CASSLGHGHPNQEKLFF	TGCGCCAGCAGCTTGGGGCATGGACACCCAAACCAAGAAAAACTGTTTTTT
TRBD1	TRBV4-1	-	TRBJ2-3	CASSQPGQGRTDTQYF	TGCGCCAGCAGCCAGCCAGGACAGGGGCGCACAGATACGCAGTATTTT
TRBD2	TRBV6-4	-	TRBJ2-3	CASSELAGTTDTQYF	TGTGCCAGCAGTGAACTAGCGGGGACCACAGATACGCAGTATTTT
TRBD1	TRBV4-1	-	TRBJ2-5	CASSPPRQGAQYF	TGCGCCAGCAGCCCCCCCCGACAGGGGGCCCAGTACTTC
-	TRBV27	-	TRBJ2-2	CASSLTGYAGELFF	TGTGCCAGCAGCCTCACAGGGTACGCCGGGGAGCTGTTTTTT
-	TRBV4-3	-	TRBJ1-4	CASSPDRNEKLFF	TGCGCCAGCAGCCCAGACAGGAATGAAAAACTGTTTTTT
-	TRBV15	-	TRBJ2-1	CATSRTGKEQFF	TGTGCCACCAGCAGGACAGGTAAGGAGCAGTTCTTC
TRBD1	TRBV19	-	TRBJ1-1	CASSISGTGYTEAFF	TGTGCCAGTAGTATTTCCGGGACAGGGTACACTGAAGCTTTCTTT
TRBD2	TRBV9	-	TRBJ2-5	CASSVGLAGGGETQYF	TGTGCCAGCAGCGTGGGACTAGCGGGGGGTGGCGAGACCCAGTACTTC
-	TRBV12-3/TRBV12-4	-	TRBJ2-2	CASSPKIPFVAGELFF	TGTGCCAGCAGTCCTAAAATCCCCTTTGTCGCCGGGGAGCTGTTTTTT
-	TRBV15	many	TRBJ2-7	CATRPGLLGQEQYF	TGTGCCACCAGGCCGGGCCTACTAGGACAAGAGCAGTACTTC
-	TRBV5-1	many	TRBJ2-1	CASSLANEQFF	TGCGCCAGCAGCTTGGCCAATGAGCAGTTCTTC
TRBD2	TRBV20-1	few	TRBJ2-3	CSAPSGGDGSDTQYF	TGCAGTGCTCCTAGCGGGGGGGATGGCTCAGATACGCAGTATTTT
-	TRBV4-2	-	TRBJ2-2	CASSQDRKGVYTGELFF	TGTGCCAGCAGCCAAGACAGAAAGGGGGTGTACACCGGGGAGCTGTTTTTT
-	TRBV3-1	few	TRBJ1-2	CASSHGPNYGYTF	TGTGCCAGCAGCCACGGACCGAACTATGGCTACACCTTC
TRBD2	TRBV7-2	-	TRBJ2-1	CASSPWGAGGLNEQFF	TGTGCCAGCAGCCCCTGGGGTGCGGGGGGGCTCAATGAGCAGTTCTTC
-	TRBV6-2/TRBV6-3	-	TRBJ2-7	CASSYGAGDEQYF	TGTGCCAGCAGTTACGGGGCTGGGGACGAGCAGTACTTC
-	TRBV21-1	-	TRBJ2-1	CASSRVIKEPGTKVGGTWQFF	TGTGCCAGCAGCCGTGTCATTAAAGAACCTGGGACTAAAGTGGGGGGTACCTGGCAGTTCTTC
-	TRBV6-1	-	TRBJ1-2	CASSTIPNYGYTF	TGTGCCAGCAGCACGATCCCTAACTATGGCTACACCTTC
-	TRBV19	few	TRBJ1-1	CASRLGDKNTEAFF	TGTGCCAGTCGCCTTGGGGACAAGAACACTGAAGCTTTCTTT
-	TRBV5-5	-	TRBJ1-1	CASSLSKREMNTEAFF	TGTGCCAGCAGCTTGTCGAAGCGGGAGATGAACACTGAAGCTTTCTTT
-	TRBV5-1	-	TRBJ2-2	CASSGQGYTGELFF	TGCGCCAGCAGCGGCCAGGGTTACACCGGGGAGCTGTTTTTT
TRBD1	TRBV4-2	-	TRBJ1-5	CASSPRDRDQPQHF	TGTGCCAGCAGCCCCCGGGACAGAGATCAGCCCCAGCATTTT
-	TRBV3-1	many	TRBJ2-1	CASSQGKGVYFISPQFF	TGTGCCAGCAGCCAGGGGAAAGGGGTTTACTTTATTAGCCCGCAGTTCTTC
TRBD2	TRBV10-3	-	TRBJ2-1	CAISEKAGGESEQFF	TGTGCCATCAGTGAGAAAGCGGGGGGTGAAAGTGAGCAGTTCTTC
-	TRBV29-1	-	TRBJ2-3	CSVGTGPTDTQYF	TGCAGCGTTGGGACCGGACCCACAGATACGCAGTATTTT
-	TRBV12-3/TRBV12-4	few	TRBJ2-1	CASREQGGGPYNEQFF	TGTGCCAGCCGCGAGCAGGGGGGGGGGCCGTACAATGAGCAGTTCTTC
-	TRBV28	few	TRBJ1-2	CASSSYGTSCTF	TGTGCCAGCAGTTCCTACGGGACATCTTGCACCTTC
-	TRBV12-3/TRBV12-4	-	TRBJ2-6	CASIPGVRSGANVLTF	TGTGCCAGCATCCCGGGGGTTCGGTCTGGGGCCAACGTCCTGACTTTC
-	TRBV6-1	-	TRBJ2-1	CASSESRYNEQFF	TGTGCCAGCAGTGAATCGAGGTACAATGAGCAGTTCTTC
-	TRBV7-9	-	TRBJ1-2	CASSSQDLIGGYTF	TGTGCCAGCAGCTCCCAGGACCTGATTGGAGGCTACACCTTC
-	TRBV5-5	many	TRBJ2-3	CASIWGGSVDTQYF	TGTGCCAGCATCTGGGGTGGAAGTGTAGATACGCAGTATTTT
TRBD2	TRBV6-4	many	TRBJ2-1	CASSDSAGGGNNEQFF	TGTGCCAGCAGTGACTCCGCTGGCGGGGGAAACAATGAGCAGTTCTTC
-	TRBV5-1	-	TRBJ2-7	CASSLGTDSRAFYEQYF	TGCGCCAGCAGCTTGGGAACGGACAGCCGAGCCTTTTACGAGCAGTACTTC
-	TRBV12-3/TRBV12-4	-	TRBJ1-5	CASRKGHLNQPQHF	TGTGCCAGCAGGAAAGGACACCTCAATCAGCCCCAGCATTTT
TRBD1	TRBV5-1	few	TRBJ2-7	CASSWSLDRVYEQYF	TGCGCCAGCAGCTGGAGTTTGGACAGGGTCTACGAGCAGTACTTC
-	TRBV20-1	few	TRBJ2-2	CSARGRTNTGELFF	TGCAGTGCTAGGGGACGGACGAACACCGGGGAGCTGTTTTTT
TRBD1	TRBV2	few	TRBJ2-2	CASSGTGIGTGELFF	TGTGCCAGCAGTGGGACAGGGATAGGGACCGGGGAGCTGTTTTTT